A selection of T cell receptor beta chains follows, all from one sample in a study of T cell changes during pregnancy in multiple sclerosis. The repertoire was sequenced with immunoSEQ multiplex PCR; TCRdb's copy has only in-frame clones and lacks some. The profile shows around 45,000 clones, around 90% of them singletons. The sample in question was CD4+ T cells from peripheral blood mononuclear cells, obtained in the second trimester of pregnancy. These receptors were taken from a female donor in good health, enrolled as a control in a pregnancy study. Each CDR3 is given with its conserved first and last residue. The order of the fields is D gene, clone size, J gene, V gene, CDR3 DNA, CDR3 protein. The D gene is left open where the match is weak. Size is omitted from some rows. Given values are once, few, many or a class for expanded clones.

. | . | TRBJ2-1 | TRBV7-9 | TGTGCCAGCAGCTTATCGACATCGGCGGAGGGGACGGATGAGCAGTTCTTC | CASSLSTSAEGTDEQFF
. | . | TRBJ2-7 | TRBV29-1 | TGCAGCGTTGGCCAGGGAGGCGACGAGCAGTACTTC | CSVGQGGDEQYF
. | . | TRBJ1-3 | TRBV6-5 | TGTGCCAGCAGTGAACAGGGTTCTGGAAACACCATATATTTT | CASSEQGSGNTIYF
TRBD1 | . | TRBJ1-2 | TRBV9 | TGTGCCGGCAGCACGGGACAGCCCCTCGGCGGCTACACCTTC | CAGSTGQPLGGYTF
. | . | TRBJ1-3 | TRBV5-6 | TGTGCCAGCAGCTTGGTGGGGGGGTCTGGAAACACCATATATTTT | CASSLVGGSGNTIYF
TRBD1 | . | TRBJ2-1 | TRBV2 | TGTGCCAGCACCGGGACAGGGGTCAATGAGCAGTTCTTC | CASTGTGVNEQFF
. | . | TRBJ2-5 | TRBV7-3 | TGTGCCAGCAGCTTAAAGACCGGGGGGACCCAGTACTTC | CASSLKTGGTQYF
TRBD1 | . | TRBJ1-1 | TRBV19 | TGTGCCAGTAGTTTTCCCACGGCAGGGGGCCGAGAAGCTTTCTTT | CASSFPTAGGREAFF
. | . | TRBJ2-2 | TRBV29-1 | TGCAGCGTTCTAAATTTGGGGGAGCTGTTTTTT | CSVLNLGELFF
TRBD1 | . | TRBJ1-3 | TRBV10-3 | TGTGCCATCAGGCGAGGGGGGGGGACAGGTGACCCTGACTCTGGAAACACCATATATTTT | CAIRRGGGTGDPDSGNTIYF
. | . | TRBJ2-5 | TRBV5-4 | TGTGCCAGCAGCACGGAGGGTATGGGGAAGCAAGAGACCCAGTACTTC | CASSTEGMGKQETQYF
. | . | TRBJ2-7 | TRBV29-1 | TGCAGCGGTACCCAGGGCTACGAGCAGTACTTC | CSGTQGYEQYF
. | once | TRBJ2-2 | TRBV25-1 | TGTGCCAGCAGTGAAGAACCTCCAGGCACCGGGGAGCTGTTTTTT | CASSEEPPGTGELFF
. | . | TRBJ2-7 | TRBV15 | TGTGCCACCAGCAGAGACCAGACCTACGAGCAGTACTTC | CATSRDQTYEQYF
. | . | TRBJ2-3 | TRBV9 | TGTGCCAGCAGCGTAGTGGCTGTTTTATCAGATACGCAGTATTTT | CASSVVAVLSDTQYF
TRBD1 | . | TRBJ2-2 | TRBV11-3 | TGTGCCAGCAGCTCCGGGACAGGGGGGGCCGGGGAGCTGTTTTTT | CASSSGTGGAGELFF
TRBD1 | . | TRBJ2-7 | TRBV11-2 | TGTGCCAGCAGCTCGGACAGGGTCGAGCAGTACTTC | CASSSDRVEQYF
TRBD2 | . | TRBJ2-1 | TRBV5-1 | TGCGCCAGCAGCTTCTCTGGGAGCGGGGGGGTCGATGAGCAGTTCTTC | CASSFSGSGGVDEQFF
. | . | TRBJ2-5 | TRBV10-3 | TGTGCCACATCCGGGGTACAAGAGACCCAGTACTTC | CATSGVQETQYF
. | . | TRBJ1-1 | TRBV27 | TGTGCCAGCAGTTCCCGGACCGGAGGCACTGAAGCTTTCTTT | CASSSRTGGTEAFF
. | . | TRBJ1-5 | TRBV15 | TGTGCCACCAGCAAAGGGGCGGGGGCCCAGCCCCAGCATTTT | CATSKGAGAQPQHF
. | . | TRBJ2-7 | TRBV27 | TGTGCCAGCAAAAAAAGGGGACCAGGGGACTATATCTACGAGCAGTACTTC | CASKKRGPGDYIYEQYF
. | . | TRBJ2-7 | TRBV1 | TGCACCAGCAACCACCTCGGGACTAGCGGGAGTGTGGGCTGCGAGCAGTACTTC | CTSNHLGTSGSVGCEQYF
TRBD2 | . | TRBJ2-1 | TRBV9 | TGTGCCAGCAGCCCAGGGACTAGCAGGTATAGCTCCTACAATGAGCAGTTCTTC | CASSPGTSRYSSYNEQFF
. | . | TRBJ1-2 | TRBV6-6 | TGTGCCACCCAGGGACACTTCCCAAGTAATGGCTACACCTTC | CATQGHFPSNGYTF
. | . | TRBJ2-5 | TRBV7-9 | TGTGCCAGCAGCTTAGACTCCAAAGAGACCCAGTACTTC | CASSLDSKETQYF
. | . | TRBJ2-6 | TRBV28 | TGTGCCAGCTCGTCCGACAGCCTCTCTGGGGCCAACGTCCTGACTTTC | CASSSDSLSGANVLTF
TRBD2 | . | TRBJ2-1 | TRBV2 | TGTGCCAGCAGTTCAGTCGGACTAGCGGGGGGTTACAATGAGCAGTTCTTC | CASSSVGLAGGYNEQFF
TRBD2 | . | TRBJ2-7 | TRBV27 | TGTGCCAGCAGGACAACACTAGCGAGCTACGAGCAGTACTTC | CASRTTLASYEQYF
. | . | TRBJ2-1 | TRBV7-8 | TGTGCCAGCAGCTTACTTGCTAGTGCTACGGTACTCTCGTCTGAGCAGTTCTTC | CASSLLASATVLSSEQFF
. | . | TRBJ1-4 | TRBV7-2 | TGTGCCAGCAGCCGACAGCTTAATGAAAAACTGTTTTTT | CASSRQLNEKLFF
. | . | TRBJ2-3 | TRBV2 | TGTGCCAGCAGTGAAGCGGTCGCCGCGGGGGATACGCAGTATTTT | CASSEAVAAGDTQYF
TRBD1 | once | TRBJ1-4 | TRBV6-5 | TGTGCCAGCGGCGGGACAGGGAATGAAAAACTGTTTTTT | CASGGTGNEKLFF
. | . | TRBJ2-2 | TRBV11-3 | TGTGCCAGCAGCCAATCGTTCGGGACATATGACGGGGAGCTGTTTTTT | CASSQSFGTYDGELFF
. | . | TRBJ2-3 | TRBV27 | TGTGCCAGCGCGCTCCACAAACAGGGATGGGGCACAGATACGCAGTATTTT | CASALHKQGWGTDTQYF